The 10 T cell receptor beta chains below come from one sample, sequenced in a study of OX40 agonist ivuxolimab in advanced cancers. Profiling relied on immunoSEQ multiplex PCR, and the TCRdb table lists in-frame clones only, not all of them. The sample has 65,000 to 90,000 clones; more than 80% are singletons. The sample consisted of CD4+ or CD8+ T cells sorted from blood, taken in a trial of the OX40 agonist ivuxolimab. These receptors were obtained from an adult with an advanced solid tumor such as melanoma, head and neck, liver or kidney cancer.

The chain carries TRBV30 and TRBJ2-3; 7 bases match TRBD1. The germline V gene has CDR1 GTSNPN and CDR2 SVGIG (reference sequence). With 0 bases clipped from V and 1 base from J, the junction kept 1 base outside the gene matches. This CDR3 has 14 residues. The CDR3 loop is CAWSVDRGTDTQYF. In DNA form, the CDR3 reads TGTGCCTGGAGTGTTGACAGGGGCACAGATACGCAGTATTTT. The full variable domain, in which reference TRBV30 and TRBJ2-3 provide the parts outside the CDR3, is SQTIHQWPATLVQPVGSPLSLECTVEGTSNPNLYWYRQAAGRGLQLLFYSVGIGQISSEVPQNLSASRPQDRQFILSSKKLLLSDSGFYLCAWSVDRGTDTQYFGPGTRLTVL.

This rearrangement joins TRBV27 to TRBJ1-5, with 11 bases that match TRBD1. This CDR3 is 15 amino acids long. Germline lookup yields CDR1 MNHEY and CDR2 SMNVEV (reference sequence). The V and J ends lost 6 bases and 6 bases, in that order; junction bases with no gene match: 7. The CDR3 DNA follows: TGTGCCAGCAGCCCCGGGACAGGGGGAGGTCAGCCCCAGCATTTT. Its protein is CASSPGTGGGQPQHF.

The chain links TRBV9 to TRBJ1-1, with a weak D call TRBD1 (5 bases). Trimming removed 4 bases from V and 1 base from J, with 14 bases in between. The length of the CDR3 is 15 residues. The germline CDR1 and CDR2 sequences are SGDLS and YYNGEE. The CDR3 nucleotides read TGTGCCAGCAGCCCTTGGACACCCGCGAACACTGAAGCTTTCTTT. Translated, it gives CASSPWTPANTEAFF.

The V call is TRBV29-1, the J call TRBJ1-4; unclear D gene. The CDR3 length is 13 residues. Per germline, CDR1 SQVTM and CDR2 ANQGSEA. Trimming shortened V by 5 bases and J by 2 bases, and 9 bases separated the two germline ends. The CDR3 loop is CSVTDWTNEKLFF. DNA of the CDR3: TGCAGCGTTACTGATTGGACTAATGAAAAACTGTTTTTT.

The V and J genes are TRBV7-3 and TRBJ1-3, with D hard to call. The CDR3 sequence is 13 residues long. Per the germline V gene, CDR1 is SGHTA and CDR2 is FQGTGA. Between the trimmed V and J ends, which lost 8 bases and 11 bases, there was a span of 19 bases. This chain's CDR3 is CASPDSSSAAIYF. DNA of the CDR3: TGTGCCAGCCCCGATAGTTCTTCTGCGGCCATATATTTT.

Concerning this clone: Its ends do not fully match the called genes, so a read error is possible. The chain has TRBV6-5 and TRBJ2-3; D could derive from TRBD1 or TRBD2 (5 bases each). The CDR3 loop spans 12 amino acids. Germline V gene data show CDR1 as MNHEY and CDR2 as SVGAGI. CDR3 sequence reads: CANSEGTDTQYF. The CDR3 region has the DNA TGTGCCAACAGTGAGGGGACAGATACGCAGTATTTT.

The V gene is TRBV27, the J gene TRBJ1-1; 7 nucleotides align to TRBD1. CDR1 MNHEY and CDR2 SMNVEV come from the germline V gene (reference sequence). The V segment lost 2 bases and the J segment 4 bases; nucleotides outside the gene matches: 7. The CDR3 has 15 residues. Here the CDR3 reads CASSLGQGGATEAFF. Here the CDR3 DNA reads TGTGCCAGCAGTTTAGGGCAGGGGGGGGCCACTGAAGCTTTCTTT.

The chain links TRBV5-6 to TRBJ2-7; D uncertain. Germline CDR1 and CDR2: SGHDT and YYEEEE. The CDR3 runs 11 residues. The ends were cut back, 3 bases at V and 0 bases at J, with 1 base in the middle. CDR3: CASSSSYEQYF. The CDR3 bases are TGTGCCAGCAGCTCCTCCTACGAGCAGTACTTC.

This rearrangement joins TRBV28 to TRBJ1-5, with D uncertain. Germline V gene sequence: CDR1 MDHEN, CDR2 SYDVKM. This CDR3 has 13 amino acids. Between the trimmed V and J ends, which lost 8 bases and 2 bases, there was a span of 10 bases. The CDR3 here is CASATVGNQPQHF. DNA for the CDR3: TGTGCCAGCGCCACAGTTGGCAATCAGCCCCAGCATTTT.

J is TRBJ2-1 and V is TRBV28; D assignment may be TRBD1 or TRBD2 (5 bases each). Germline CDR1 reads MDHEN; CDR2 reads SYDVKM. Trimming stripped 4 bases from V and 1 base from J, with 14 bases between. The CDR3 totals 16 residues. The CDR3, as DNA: TGTGCCAGCAGTTCGTTGCTGGGGGATTCCTACAATGAGCAGTTCTTC. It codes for CASSSLLGDSYNEQFF.